Below, one T cell receptor (beta chain) is given with its context. These data originate in a study of blood T cell repertoires in COVID-19. Whole-study context: Acute-phase and convalescent COVID-19 samples originated in the United States, Italy and Spain. T cells, B-cell-depleted T cells, or PBMCs supplied cDNA or gDNA.

Authors' methods: Amplification with reference gene primers provided the estimates of nucleated cell counts. The table came from immunoSEQ multiplex PCR; TCRdb's copy has only in-frame clones and leaves some out. V, J and clone size are taken as reported in that table, and D and trimming were inferred from the DNA itself. The table has around 180,000 clones, over 75% seen once; the top ten hold 6% to 7.5%. Looked up from germline, CDR1 is GTSNPN and CDR2 is SVGIG (reference sequence). V lost 2 bases, J lost 7 bases, and 3 bases stayed unmatched. This CDR3 is 12 amino acids long. Sequencing was done on a sample of peripheral blood. The chain links TRBV30 to TRBJ1-2, with 8 nucleotides matching TRBD1. This clonotype was obtained from a man in his sixties or seventies with active or convalescent COVID-19. The chain's CDR3 is CAWSTTGVGYTF. DNA of the CDR3: TGTGCCTGGAGTACGACAGGGGTTGGCTACACCTTC.